This is a list of T cell receptor beta chains from one sample in a study of CD8+ T cells in alopecia areata. Libraries were prepared by immunoSEQ multiplex PCR; TCRdb keeps only in-frame clonotypes and omits some of them. The sample lists 180,000 or so clones; approximately 51% were seen once. This sample comprised CD8+ T cells sorted from blood, obtained around week 54, from a patient treated with tofacitinib. Receptors originate from a human donor with alopecia areata. Both conserved end residues are part of each CDR3. The D gene is left open where the match is weak. Clone size is given for some rows only: seen once, a few or many times, or a class if the clone is expanded.

TGTGCCATCAGTGCAGGCGGGGGACCCGGGGAGCTGTTTTTT	CAISAGGGPGELFF	TRBD2	TRBV10-3	.	TRBJ2-2
TGTGCCAGCACCCCACGCGGAGCGGGGGTCAATACGCAGTATTTT	CASTPRGAGVNTQYF	TRBD2	TRBV2	few	TRBJ2-3
TGTGCCTGGAGCTCAAGAGGGGAGACCCAGTACTTC	CAWSSRGETQYF	.	TRBV30	.	TRBJ2-5
TGTGCCAGCAGTCCGTCGACAGGATACTTAGGGCAGTTCTTC	CASSPSTGYLGQFF	.	TRBV6-5	few	TRBJ2-1
TGTGCCAGCGGAGACTATAATTCACCCCTCCACTTT	CASGDYNSPLHF	.	TRBV2	.	TRBJ1-6
TGTGCCAGCAGCCCAACCCCGGGGGACACCGGGGAGCTGTTTTTT	CASSPTPGDTGELFF	.	TRBV6-5	.	TRBJ2-2
TGTGCCACCTCGAGGGGGGGAGGCACTGAAGCTTTCTTT	CATSRGGGTEAFF	.	TRBV7-2	.	TRBJ1-1
TGCGCCAGCAGCCCGGACAGTAACTATGGCTACACCTTC	CASSPDSNYGYTF	.	TRBV5-1	few	TRBJ1-2
TGTGCCAGCAGCTTTGGGATTCGTGGCACCGGGGAGCTGTTTTTT	CASSFGIRGTGELFF	.	TRBV7-9	few	TRBJ2-2
TGTGCCAGCAGTGAACCCATTTCTAGCACCGGGGAGCTGTTTTTT	CASSEPISSTGELFF	.	TRBV25-1	.	TRBJ2-2